A selection of T cell receptor beta chains follows, all from one sample in a study of blood T cells in healthy people across ages. TCRdb called the 5' RACE reads again in MiXCR, with one record for every CDR3 protein. The table lists 550,000 to 750,000 distinct CDR3 sequences, around 21% of them singletons. Input material: blood. The receptors stem from an older man in good health. CDR3s include the opening cysteine and the closing phenylalanine or tryptophan. Each record gives: clone size, V gene, D gene, J gene, CDR3 DNA, CDR3 protein. D genes are given only for firm matches. Only part of the rows carry a size: once, few, many, or a class if the clone is expanded.

abundance: few
v_gene: TRBV10-3
d_gene: TRBD1
j_gene: TRBJ1-4
CDR3nt: TGTGCCACCCGAACAGGGGCCGGGAATGAAAAACTGTTTTTT
CDR3aa: CATRTGAGNEKLFF

abundance: few
v_gene: TRBV7-2
d_gene: .
j_gene: TRBJ1-3
CDR3nt: TGTGCCAGCAGCTTAGGGGCAGGGTACTCTGGAAACACCATATATTTT
CDR3aa: CASSLGAGYSGNTIYF

abundance: .
v_gene: TRBV12-3/TRBV12-4
d_gene: .
j_gene: TRBJ2-3
CDR3nt: TGTGCCAGCAGTTTTAGCGGTCCTAGCACAGATACGCAGTATTTT
CDR3aa: CASSFSGPSTDTQYF

abundance: many
v_gene: TRBV6-2/TRBV6-3
d_gene: .
j_gene: TRBJ2-7
CDR3nt: TGTGCCAGCAGGACGGCGTCCTACGAGCAGTACTTC
CDR3aa: CASRTASYEQYF

abundance: .
v_gene: TRBV6-2/TRBV6-3
d_gene: .
j_gene: TRBJ2-5
CDR3nt: TGTGCCAGCAGTTACGGATCCGACAGCCAAGAGACCCAGTACTTC
CDR3aa: CASSYGSDSQETQYF

abundance: .
v_gene: TRBV6-5
d_gene: .
j_gene: TRBJ1-1
CDR3nt: TGTGCCAGCGTGGGCAGGGGCAGAGCTTTCTTT
CDR3aa: CASVGRGRAFF

abundance: .
v_gene: TRBV11-3
d_gene: .
j_gene: TRBJ2-1
CDR3nt: TGTGCCAGCAGCTTAGCCCCCGCGGCCGGTGAGCAGTTCTTC
CDR3aa: CASSLAPAAGEQFF

abundance: few
v_gene: TRBV7-2
d_gene: TRBD2
j_gene: TRBJ2-7
CDR3nt: TGTGCCAGCAGCCGGGTGGCGGGAGACTACGAGCAGTACTTC
CDR3aa: CASSRVAGDYEQYF

abundance: few
v_gene: TRBV4-1
d_gene: .
j_gene: TRBJ2-6
CDR3nt: TGCGCCAGCAGCCACATAGGGGGAAGCTCTGGGGCCAACGTCCTGACTTTC
CDR3aa: CASSHIGGSSGANVLTF

abundance: many
v_gene: TRBV20-1
d_gene: .
j_gene: TRBJ2-3
CDR3nt: TGCAGTGCTAGAGGCGGGGGCGGAAGCACAGATACGCAGTATTTT
CDR3aa: CSARGGGGSTDTQYF

abundance: few
v_gene: TRBV28
d_gene: .
j_gene: TRBJ2-3
CDR3nt: TGTGCCAGCAGCTCACGGGAGAACCCGACAGATACGCAGTATTTT
CDR3aa: CASSSRENPTDTQYF

abundance: few
v_gene: TRBV20-1
d_gene: TRBD2
j_gene: TRBJ2-2
CDR3nt: TGCAGTGCTAGAGATCGCGGTAGCGGGAGGTCGGACACCGGGGAGCTGTTTTTT
CDR3aa: CSARDRGSGRSDTGELFF

abundance: .
v_gene: TRBV20-1
d_gene: .
j_gene: TRBJ2-7
CDR3nt: TGCAGTGCTAGAGTTGGGGCTAGCCACTCCTACGAGCAGTACTTC
CDR3aa: CSARVGASHSYEQYF

abundance: few
v_gene: TRBV20-1
d_gene: .
j_gene: TRBJ2-5
CDR3nt: TGCAGTGCCGGGACTCCCCAACAAGAGACCCAGTACTTC
CDR3aa: CSAGTPQQETQYF

abundance: .
v_gene: TRBV27
d_gene: .
j_gene: TRBJ2-1
CDR3nt: TGTGCCAGCAGTTTGACGGCACTCAGCTCACCCGGTGAGCAGTTCTTC
CDR3aa: CASSLTALSSPGEQFF

abundance: few
v_gene: TRBV29-1
d_gene: .
j_gene: TRBJ1-1
CDR3nt: TGCAGCGTTGATGTGGTGAACACTGAAGCTTTCTTT
CDR3aa: CSVDVVNTEAFF

abundance: few
v_gene: TRBV7-3
d_gene: .
j_gene: TRBJ1-2
CDR3nt: TGTGCCAGCAGCTTCCAGGCGGGGAATGGCTACACCTTC
CDR3aa: CASSFQAGNGYTF

abundance: few
v_gene: TRBV7-9
d_gene: TRBD1
j_gene: TRBJ2-5
CDR3nt: TGTGCCAGCAGCTTAGGCAGACAAGGGGGCGCATGGGAGACCCAGTACTTC
CDR3aa: CASSLGRQGGAWETQYF

abundance: many
v_gene: TRBV2
d_gene: TRBD2
j_gene: TRBJ2-2
CDR3nt: TGTGCCAGCACTCCAAGGCGAACTAGCGGGTCCCTAGGCGGGGAGCTGTTTTTT
CDR3aa: CASTPRRTSGSLGGELFF

abundance: .
v_gene: TRBV20-1
d_gene: .
j_gene: TRBJ2-5
CDR3nt: TGCAGTGCTATTACGAGTCGGGAGACCCAGTACTTC
CDR3aa: CSAITSRETQYF

abundance: few
v_gene: TRBV28
d_gene: TRBD2
j_gene: TRBJ2-5
CDR3nt: TGTGCCAGCAGTTTTCTAGCGGGAAGAGAGACCCAGTACTTC
CDR3aa: CASSFLAGRETQYF

abundance: .
v_gene: TRBV18
d_gene: .
j_gene: TRBJ2-1
CDR3nt: TGTGCCAGCTCACCACAGGACAGCTCCTACAATGAGCAGTTCTTC
CDR3aa: CASSPQDSSYNEQFF

abundance: .
v_gene: TRBV6-5
d_gene: TRBD1
j_gene: TRBJ1-5
CDR3nt: TGTGCCAGCAGCTGGGACAGGGGAAATCAGCCCCAGCATTTT
CDR3aa: CASSWDRGNQPQHF

abundance: .
v_gene: TRBV24-1
d_gene: TRBD1
j_gene: TRBJ2-1
CDR3nt: TGTGCCACCAGTGATTCCAGGGGGCCCAGCTCCTACAATGAGCAGTTCTTC
CDR3aa: CATSDSRGPSSYNEQFF

abundance: few
v_gene: TRBV27
d_gene: TRBD2
j_gene: TRBJ2-7
CDR3nt: TGTGCCAGCAGTTTATCTAAGGGACTAGCGGGACACGAGCAGTACTTC
CDR3aa: CASSLSKGLAGHEQYF

abundance: few
v_gene: TRBV20-1
d_gene: .
j_gene: TRBJ2-3
CDR3nt: TGCAGTGCTAAGCGACCACAAGGGATGGGTGGGGGCAACACAGATACGCAGTATTTT
CDR3aa: CSAKRPQGMGGGNTDTQYF

abundance: many
v_gene: TRBV20-1
d_gene: .
j_gene: TRBJ2-7
CDR3nt: TGCAGTGCTAGGGACCTTTCGGCCCTCCACGAGCAGTACTTC
CDR3aa: CSARDLSALHEQYF

abundance: few
v_gene: TRBV6-4
d_gene: TRBD1
j_gene: TRBJ2-2
CDR3nt: TGTGCCAGCAAGCCGACAGGGGGGGACACCGGGGAGCTGTTTTTT
CDR3aa: CASKPTGGDTGELFF

abundance: .
v_gene: TRBV20-1
d_gene: TRBD2
j_gene: TRBJ2-2
CDR3nt: TGCAGTGCTAGAAATAGCGGGAGGTCCGGGGAGCCGTTTTTT
CDR3aa: CSARNSGRSGEPFF

abundance: many
v_gene: TRBV11-2
d_gene: .
j_gene: TRBJ2-1
CDR3nt: TGTGCCAGCAGCTTGGTCCTACAGGCTGAGCAGTTCTTC
CDR3aa: CASSLVLQAEQFF

abundance: .
v_gene: TRBV20-1
d_gene: TRBD2
j_gene: TRBJ2-1
CDR3nt: TGCAGTGCTGGGACTAGCGGGAGGGCCGAAAGCTCCTACAATGAGCAGTTCTTC
CDR3aa: CSAGTSGRAESSYNEQFF

abundance: few
v_gene: TRBV6-1
d_gene: .
j_gene: TRBJ2-5
CDR3nt: TGTGCCAGCAGTGCCCCCCCCACAGGCGGGGAGACCCAGTACTTC
CDR3aa: CASSAPPTGGETQYF

abundance: few
v_gene: TRBV4-3
d_gene: .
j_gene: TRBJ2-3
CDR3nt: TGCGCCAGCAGCCAAGGAGGAGCCCCAGATACGCAGTATTTT
CDR3aa: CASSQGGAPDTQYF

abundance: .
v_gene: TRBV14
d_gene: .
j_gene: TRBJ2-5
CDR3nt: TGTGCCAGCAGCCCCCGACATGTCCAGTACTTC
CDR3aa: CASSPRHVQYF

abundance: .
v_gene: TRBV6-2/TRBV6-3
d_gene: TRBD2
j_gene: TRBJ2-1
CDR3nt: TGTGCCAGCAGCAATCCTAGCTCAACGGGAGGGACCTACAATGAGCAGTTCTTC
CDR3aa: CASSNPSSTGGTYNEQFF

abundance: .
v_gene: TRBV7-9
d_gene: .
j_gene: TRBJ1-4
CDR3nt: TGTGCCAGCAGCTCTGGGGGGGCGAATGAAAAACTGTTTTTT
CDR3aa: CASSSGGANEKLFF

abundance: .
v_gene: TRBV19
d_gene: .
j_gene: TRBJ2-7
CDR3nt: TGTGCCAGTAGTACAGCGCGGGGTCCCTACGAGCAGTACTTC
CDR3aa: CASSTARGPYEQYF

abundance: .
v_gene: TRBV10-3
d_gene: TRBD2
j_gene: TRBJ2-1
CDR3nt: TGTGCCATCACCGCGGGAGCGTACAATGAGCAGTTCTTC
CDR3aa: CAITAGAYNEQFF

abundance: .
v_gene: TRBV5-6
d_gene: .
j_gene: TRBJ2-5
CDR3nt: TGTGCCAGCAGTTCGGACGGGGGCCTGGAGACCCAGTACTTC
CDR3aa: CASSSDGGLETQYF

abundance: .
v_gene: TRBV28
d_gene: .
j_gene: TRBJ2-3
CDR3nt: TGTGCCAGCAGTGCTTTGGGGAGGGGGAAAGATACGCAGTATTTT
CDR3aa: CASSALGRGKDTQYF

abundance: few
v_gene: TRBV20-1
d_gene: .
j_gene: TRBJ2-7
CDR3nt: TGCAGTGCTAGAGATCGCGGTAGGGACCCCCACGAGCAGTACTTC
CDR3aa: CSARDRGRDPHEQYF

abundance: few
v_gene: TRBV3-1
d_gene: TRBD2
j_gene: TRBJ2-1
CDR3nt: TGTGCCAGCAGCCAGGACGGGACTAGCGAACGGTTCTTC
CDR3aa: CASSQDGTSERFF

abundance: few
v_gene: TRBV28
d_gene: .
j_gene: TRBJ2-5
CDR3nt: TGTGCCAGCAGTATGACAGCTCATAGCGAGACCCAGTACTTC
CDR3aa: CASSMTAHSETQYF

abundance: .
v_gene: TRBV21-1
d_gene: .
j_gene: TRBJ1-6
CDR3nt: TGTGCCAGCAGCAATACAGGGGGGGGTAATTCACCCCTCCACTTT
CDR3aa: CASSNTGGGNSPLHF

abundance: few
v_gene: TRBV5-6
d_gene: .
j_gene: TRBJ1-1
CDR3nt: TGTGCCAGCAGGGCCGGGACCGAGAACACTGAAGCTTTCTTT
CDR3aa: CASRAGTENTEAFF

abundance: .
v_gene: TRBV20-1
d_gene: TRBD2
j_gene: TRBJ2-3
CDR3nt: TGCAGTGCCTTACTAGCGGGACTAGATACGCAGTATTTT
CDR3aa: CSALLAGLDTQYF

abundance: few
v_gene: TRBV20-1
d_gene: .
j_gene: TRBJ1-5
CDR3nt: TGCAGTGCCGCTGGACGGAATAGCAATCAGCCCCAGCATTTT
CDR3aa: CSAAGRNSNQPQHF

abundance: few
v_gene: TRBV2
d_gene: .
j_gene: TRBJ1-5
CDR3nt: TGTGCCAGCAGTGAGATTGGCACTCGGGAGCCCCAGCATTTT
CDR3aa: CASSEIGTREPQHF

abundance: .
v_gene: TRBV18
d_gene: .
j_gene: TRBJ2-5
CDR3nt: TGTGCCAGCTCACCACCGGCTAGCTGGGGGGAGACCCAGTACTTC
CDR3aa: CASSPPASWGETQYF

abundance: few
v_gene: TRBV18
d_gene: .
j_gene: TRBJ1-4
CDR3nt: TGTGCCAGCTCATTGGAGCCCACAACTAAGGAAAAACTGTTTTTT
CDR3aa: CASSLEPTTKEKLFF

abundance: few
v_gene: TRBV28
d_gene: TRBD2
j_gene: TRBJ2-5
CDR3nt: TGTGCCAGCTCAGGACTAGCGGGATTTGAGACCCAGTACTTC
CDR3aa: CASSGLAGFETQYF